A single sample gave rise to the 26 T cell receptor beta chains below, sequenced in a study of human T cells and chemical hapten exposure. TCRdb re-analysed the RACE reads in MiXCR, keeping a single row per CDR3 protein. The sample lists fewer than 200,000 distinct CDR3 sequences; 30% were seen once. Specified time point: pre-sensitization, week 0. Treatment here: therapeutic diphenylcyclopropenone sensitization with weekly scalp DPC. Specimen: whole blood, collected in connection with sensitization to the hapten diphenylcyclopropenone (DPC). The receptors shown here come from a woman aged 25 to 39 with alopecia areata. Some clones in this sample may be carry-over from other donors' samples.

This chain uses TRBV5-1 with TRBJ1-1; 11 bases are shared with TRBD1. Trimming cost V 3 bases and J 5 bases; bases outside gene matches: 6. The CDR3 has 15 residues. The germline gives CDR1 SGHRS, CDR2 YFSETQ. CDR3 sequence (DNA): TGCGCCAGCAGCTCGGGACAGGGGGTAGGAACTGAAGCTTTCTTT. Residues: CASSSGQGVGTEAFF.

The chain combines TRBV10-3 with TRBJ1-5; D might be TRBD1 (5 bases). This CDR3 spans 15 amino acids. The V end was cut by 9 bases, the J end by 1 base, with 16 bases between. CDR1 is ENHRY, CDR2 SYGVKD, per germline. The DNA for the CDR3 is TGTGCCATAGCCCCCGGGGGTATAAGCAATCAGCCCCAGCATTTT. Translation: CAIAPGGISNQPQHF.

A single count supports this clonotype. The rearrangement uses TRBV7-9 and TRBJ1-4; TRBD1 is a possible D gene (6 bases). The CDR3 contains 17 residues. Between the trimmed V and J ends, which lost 4 bases and 8 bases, there was a span of 23 bases. Germline V gene data show CDR1 as SEHNR and CDR2 as FQNEAQ (reference sequence). The CDR3 protein is CASSSIDGGKANEKLFF. The CDR3 nucleotides are TGTGCCAGCAGCTCCATCGACGGGGGCAAAGCCAACGAAAAACTGTTTTTT. The full variable domain, in which reference TRBV7-9 and TRBJ1-4 provide the parts outside the CDR3, is DTGVSQNPRHKITKRGQNVTFRCDPISEHNRLYWYRQTLGQGPEFLTYFQNEAQLEKSRLLSDRFSAERPKGSFSTLEIQRTEQGDSAMYLCASSSIDGGKANEKLFFGSGTQLSVL.

This clonotype has a handful of counts. This chain connects TRBV7-2 to TRBJ2-1, with D possibly matching TRBD2 (6 bases). The CDR3 is 14 amino acids. The ends were cut back, 2 bases at V and 7 bases at J, with 12 bases in the middle. Germline V lookup: CDR1 SGHTA, CDR2 FQGNSA. Written as DNA, the CDR3 is TGTGCCAGCAGCTTATTCCCTAGCGTGAATGAGCAGTTCTTC. Translation: CASSLFPSVNEQFF.

This clonotype has only a few counts. The chain joins TRBV28 to TRBJ2-7; possible D gene TRBD2, 7 bases. CDR3 length equals 18 residues. The V and J ends lost 5 bases and 0 bases respectively, with 23 bases between them. Germline lookup yields CDR1 MDHEN and CDR2 SYDVKM. CDR3 sequence (DNA): TGTGCCAGCAGTCCAGCGGGAACCACAGGGACCCTCTCCTACGAGCAGTACTTC. It yields the protein CASSPAGTTGTLSYEQYF.

The gene calls are TRBV4-3 and TRBJ2-2, with D unclear. The ends were cut back, 1 base at V and 7 bases at J, with 7 bases in the middle. Germline values: CDR1 LGHNA, CDR2 YSLEER. This CDR3 region has 13 residues. CDR3 DNA: TGCGCCAGCAGCCAAGGGTTCTACGGGGAGCTGTTTTTT. It specifies CASSQGFYGELFF.

This rearrangement joins TRBV6-2 or TRBV6-3 to TRBJ2-1; D gene ambiguous. The germline CDR1 and CDR2 sequences are MNHEY and SVGEGT. The CDR3 totals 16 residues. With 2 bases removed from V and 0 bases from J, the gap between germline ends came to 11 bases. The CDR3 region is CASSYGVPSSYNEQFF. The CDR3 DNA reads as TGTGCCAGCAGTTACGGCGTCCCCAGCTCCTACAATGAGCAGTTCTTC.

This clonotype has just a few counts. V and J are TRBV4-3 and TRBJ2-1; the D gene is possibly TRBD1 (6 bases). CDR1 is LGHNA, CDR2 YSLEER, per germline. With 0 bases removed from V and 11 bases from J, the gap between germline ends came to 8 bases. The CDR3 has 12 amino acids. CDR3 nucleotide sequence: TGCGCCAGCAGCCAAGACAGGGGAAAGCAGTTCTTC. It is translated as CASSQDRGKQFF.

This chain links TRBV20-1 with TRBJ1-3; D gene unclear. The CDR3 extends over 13 amino acids. The ends were cut back, 1 base at V and 2 bases at J, with 6 bases in the middle. Looked up from germline, CDR1 is DFQATT and CDR2 is SNEGSKA (reference sequence). CDR3 sequence: CSARVNPGNTIYF. CDR3 nucleotides: TGCAGTGCTAGAGTCAACCCTGGAAACACCATATATTTT.

This clonotype appeared a single time. The chain carries TRBV4-3 and TRBJ1-1; D is possibly TRBD1 (5 bases). There are 15 residues in the CDR3. The V gene's germline CDR1 is LGHNA and CDR2 YSLEER. V shed 4 bases and J shed 2 bases, with 14 bases lying between them. CDR3 residues: CASSPNSGLNTEAFF. In DNA form, the CDR3 reads TGCGCCAGCAGCCCGAACTCAGGGTTAAACACTGAAGCTTTCTTT.

The chain has TRBV27 and TRBJ2-5; D is unresolved. Trimming left V 10 bases short and J 0 bases short, with 15 bases between. CDR3 length equals 14 residues. CDR1 is MNHEY and CDR2 is SMNVEV in the germline V gene (reference sequence). The CDR3 here is CATQPTLYQETQYF. CDR3 DNA sequence: TGTGCCACCCAGCCGACGTTATACCAAGAGACCCAGTACTTC.

The chain has TRBV29-1 and TRBJ2-3; possibly TRBD2 for D (6 bases). The CDR3 consists of 12 residues. Trimming shortened V by 7 bases and J by 0 bases, and 8 bases separated the two germline ends. The V gene's germline CDR1 is SQVTM and CDR2 ANQGSEA. The CDR3 region has the DNA TGCAGCGCCGGGGGTAGCACAGATACGCAGTATTTT. It yields the protein CSAGGSTDTQYF.

The chain links TRBV7-2 to TRBJ1-5; D might be TRBD1 (6 bases). The V and J ends lost 2 bases and 2 bases respectively, with 19 bases between them. This CDR3 contains 18 residues. Germline V gene sequence: CDR1 SGHTA, CDR2 FQGNSA. The CDR3 is CASSLRRQGLGGNQPQHF. The CDR3 nucleotides are TGTGCCAGCAGCTTACGTAGGCAGGGGCTGGGGGGCAATCAGCCCCAGCATTTT.

This clonotype was counted a few times. This chain joins TRBV3-1 and TRBJ1-1; 8 nucleotides line up with TRBD1. This CDR3 spans 15 amino acids. Per the germline V gene, CDR1 is LGHDT and CDR2 is YNNKEL (reference sequence). V trimming: 2 bases; J trimming: 2 bases; junction bases outside the gene matches: 4. CDR3 protein: CASSQSDRANTEAFF. The CDR3 coding sequence is TGTGCCAGCAGCCAATCGGACAGGGCCAACACTGAAGCTTTCTTT. The complete variable domain, with remaining parts taken from reference TRBV3-1 and TRBJ1-1, reads DTAVSQTPKYLVTQMGNDKSIKCEQNLGHDTMYWYKQDSKKFLKIMFSYNNKELIINETVPNRFSPKSPDKAHLNLHINSLELGDSAVYFCASSQSDRANTEAFFGQGTRLTVV.

The gene calls are TRBV2 and TRBJ2-2; 11 positions agree with TRBD1. CDR1 and CDR2 (germline): SNHLY, FYNNEI. V lost 6 bases, J lost 4 bases, and 4 bases stayed unmatched. This CDR3 contains 15 residues. CDR3 loop: CASRMGQGGTGELFF. For the CDR3, the DNA is TGTGCCAGCAGGATGGGACAGGGGGGCACCGGGGAGCTGTTTTTT.

The chain couples TRBV29-1 to TRBJ2-6; D might be TRBD1 (6 bases). CDR1 is SQVTM and CDR2 is ANQGSEA in the germline V gene. The ends were cut back, 6 bases at V and 4 bases at J, with 13 bases in the middle. There are 14 residues in the CDR3. The CDR3 loop is CSVPQGSGANVLTF. The DNA for the CDR3 is TGCAGCGTCCCCCAGGGGAGCGGGGCCAACGTCCTGACTTTC.

This chain connects TRBV28 to TRBJ2-3; 14 bases fit TRBD2. The CDR3 spans 16 residues. The J segment lost 1 base and the V segment lost 7 bases, leaving 4 bases of the junction unmatched. Germline V lookup: CDR1 MDHEN, CDR2 SYDVKM. The CDR3 is CASNPGLAGGTDTQYF. The CDR3 DNA reads as TGTGCCAGCAACCCGGGACTAGCGGGGGGCACAGATACGCAGTATTTT.

In this sample, this clonotype turned up a few times. The CDR3 DNA reads TGTGCCAGCAGTTCGACAGCCACAGCCAAAAACATTCAGTACTTC. This sequence encodes CASSSTATAKNIQYF. The chain combines TRBV28 with TRBJ2-4, with a tentative D call TRBD1 (5 bases). In germline, CDR1 is MDHEN, CDR2 SYDVKM. V shed 4 bases and J shed 0 bases, with 10 bases lying between them. This CDR3 has 15 residues. Looking up the rest from reference TRBV28 and TRBJ2-4 gives the full variable domain: DVKVTQSSRYLVKRTGEKVFLECVQDMDHENMFWYRQDPGLGLRLIYFSYDVKMKEKGDIPEGYSVSREKKERFSLILESASTNQTSMYLCASSSTATAKNIQYFGAGTRLSVL.

V usage is TRBV6-2 or TRBV6-3 and J usage is TRBJ1-2; no firm D call. The V and J ends lost 3 bases and 4 bases respectively, with 9 bases between them. CDR1 and CDR2 from the germline V gene are MNHEY and SVGEGT. CDR3 length: 13 amino acids. CDR3 DNA sequence: TGTGCCAGCAGTTATTACAGCGTCTATGGCTACACCTTC. Encoded protein: CASSYYSVYGYTF.

The chain joins TRBV4-3 to TRBJ2-2; tentatively, D is TRBD1 or TRBD2 (5 bases each). The CDR3 runs 17 residues. Between the trimmed V and J ends, which lost 4 bases and 0 bases, there was a span of 15 bases. Germline V lookup: CDR1 LGHNA, CDR2 YSLEER. CDR3 loop: CASSRRGAATNTGELFF. The CDR3, as DNA: TGCGCCAGCAGCCGCAGAGGGGCAGCCACGAACACCGGGGAGCTGTTTTTT.

Regarding this clonotype: With a much larger clone just one base away, this may be a read error. The chain carries TRBV4-3 and TRBJ1-5; unclear D gene. This CDR3 has 13 residues. Deletions cut 1 base from V and 4 bases from J, with 5 bases between. Per the germline V gene, CDR1 is LGHNA and CDR2 is YSLEER. DNA of the CDR3: TGCGCCAGCAGCCAAGCGACTAATCAGCCCCAGCATTTT. It specifies CASSQATNQPQHF.

CDR3 region: CASSQKLSGIGSGANVLTF. The CDR3 DNA reads as TGTGCCAGCAGCCAAAAGTTGTCGGGGATCGGCTCTGGGGCCAACGTCCTGACTTTC. This sequence joins TRBV3-1 and TRBJ2-6, with D possibly TRBD2 on 5 matching bases. Trimming pared 2 bases from V and 0 bases from J, leaving 17 bases between. The CDR3 loop spans 19 amino acids. CDR1 and CDR2 (germline): LGHDT, YNNKEL (reference sequence).

This clonotype was seen a few times. This sequence joins TRBV5-1 and TRBJ2-2; 7 bases align to TRBD1. This CDR3 has 16 amino acids. Germline V gene lookup returns CDR1 SGHRS and CDR2 YFSETQ. V was clipped by 4 bases and J by 4 bases; unmatched bases: 10. DNA for the CDR3: TGCGCCAGCAGCGAACGTGAGGGGGCAGGCACCGGGGAGCTGTTTTTT. This translates into CASSEREGAGTGELFF.

This chain uses TRBV20-1 with TRBJ2-7, with D perhaps matching TRBD1 (6 bases). CDR1 DFQATT and CDR2 SNEGSKA come from the germline V gene (reference sequence). The CDR3 consists of 14 residues. V was trimmed by 5 bases and J by 0 bases, leaving 14 bases between them. The CDR3 DNA reads TGCAGTGCTCAAGGGGGTCGCTTCTCCTACGAGCAGTACTTC. Amino acids: CSAQGGRFSYEQYF.

This clonotype has ten or more counts. This chain joins TRBV4-2 and TRBJ2-3; the D is unclear. Trimming removed 0 bases from V and 2 bases from J, with 3 bases in between. The germline CDR1 and CDR2 sequences are LGHNA and YNFKEQ. This CDR3 is built from 13 residues. The CDR3 sequence is CASSQESTDTQYF. The CDR3 region has the DNA TGTGCCAGCAGCCAAGAATCCACAGATACGCAGTATTTT.

The gene calls are TRBV28 and TRBJ2-7; 9 bases fit TRBD2. J gave up 3 bases and V 7 bases, and 16 bases lay outside the gene matches. This CDR3 has 17 amino acids. Germline lookup yields CDR1 MDHEN and CDR2 SYDVKM. CDR3 nucleotides: TGTGCCAGCATCCCACTGAAGGGACTAGCTGATAGCTACGAGCAGTACTTC. This encodes CASIPLKGLADSYEQYF.